This T cell receptor (beta chain) came from a study of T cells expressing NK-cell markers. Whole-study results and caveats: Dominant NKG2C+ clonotypes made up roughly 1.0-7.0% of CD8+ T cells in roughly 6 donors.

Turning to this clonotype: Its target is unknown.

Each CDR3 protein gets one entry in TCRdb, which reprocessed the 5' RACE reads and gives no DNA. The table for this sample gives 20,000 to 25,000 distinct CDR3 sequences. CDR1 and CDR2 from the germline V gene are ENHRY and SYGVKD. The CDR3 consists of 14 residues. This sequence originates from a man aged 18-70 years in good health. The rearrangement links TRBV10-3 to TRBJ2-1; the D gene TCRdb calls, TRBD1, cannot be checked with no DNA. The sequencing sample was made of blood T cells: a sorted CD56 or NKG2C T cell subset, CD4+ or CD8+ T cells, or bulk PBMC T cells (not recorded which). The CDR3 reads CATRDRGFYNEQFF.